The 32 T cell receptor beta chains given below trace back to one sample, sequenced in a study of T cells in Graves' hyperthyroidism and ophthalmopathy. It was RNA transcripts that yielded the amplified TCR beta CDR3 regions. HTBI primers were the set used in a first-round RT-PCR of the TCR CDR3. TCRdb re-derived calls from the multiplex PCR reads in MiXCR, one entry per CDR3 protein. The table lists approximately 530,000 distinct CDR3 sequences, 20% of them singletons, with 45% to 50% in the top ten. The specimen sequenced was blood. The receptors were sampled from a man between 40 and 49 years old with Graves' ophthalmopathy.

The V call is TRBV5-1, the J call TRBJ1-1; 7 bases fit TRBD1. The CDR3 runs to 15 residues. V dropped 0 bases and J dropped 5; count of bases not matched to a gene: 7. Germline V gene data show CDR1 as SGHRS and CDR2 as YFSETQ. In nucleotides, the CDR3 is TGCGCCAGCAGCTTGGGGGACAGCGGGAGGACTGAAGCTTTCTTT. Translation gives CASSLGDSGRTEAFF.

There are many counts of this clonotype. This chain joins TRBV5-1 and TRBJ1-2; D is perhaps TRBD1 (5 bases). The CDR3 extends over 16 amino acids. Trimming shortened V by 4 bases and J by 0 bases, and 16 bases separated the two germline ends. The germline V gene encodes CDR1 SGHRS and CDR2 YFSETQ. The CDR3 spells CASSKSGTNTNYGYTF. CDR3 bases: TGCGCCAGCAGCAAGTCCGGGACTAATACTAACTATGGCTACACCTTC.

The chain links TRBV7-9 to TRBJ2-3, with 12 bases lining up with TRBD2. Per germline, CDR1 SEHNR and CDR2 FQNEAQ (reference sequence). V lost 6 bases to trimming and J lost 5 bases; unmatched junction nucleotides: 9. This CDR3 region has 16 residues. The CDR3: CASSPWTSGARDTQYF. The DNA of the CDR3 is TGTGCCAGCAGTCCTTGGACTAGCGGGGCAAGAGATACGCAGTATTTT. Variable domain in full (rest from reference TRBV7-9 and TRBJ2-3): DTGVSQNPRHKITKRGQNVTFRCDPISEHNRLYWYRQTLGQGPEFLTYFQNEAQLEKSRLLSDRFSAERPKGSFSTLEIQRTEQGDSAMYLCASSPWTSGARDTQYFGPGTRLTVL.

This clonotype was recorded at least ten times. The gene calls are TRBV20-1 and TRBJ1-5, with 11 bases lining up with TRBD1. Germline CDR1 reads DFQATT; CDR2 reads SNEGSKA (reference sequence). V was clipped by 6 bases and J by 0 bases; unmatched bases: 7. The CDR3 loop spans 16 amino acids. The CDR3 DNA sequence: TGCAGTGCAACCGGACAGGGGGCGATTAGCAATCAGCCCCAGCATTTT. Amino acids: CSATGQGAISNQPQHF.

In its sample, this clonotype was seen a few times. The chain employs TRBV6-1 and TRBJ1-6, with D possibly matching TRBD1 (6 bases). The germline V gene encodes CDR1 MNHNS and CDR2 SASEGT. V was pared by 6 bases and J by 10 bases, with 19 bases between. The CDR3 has 15 amino acids. In DNA, the CDR3 is TGTGCCAGCAGCCCTTCGGGGGGCTGGGGATCACCCCTCCACTTT. It encodes CASSPSGGWGSPLHF.

This clonotype was observed a few times. J is TRBJ2-7 and V is TRBV7-8; weak D call: TRBD2 (5 bases). The germline CDR1 and CDR2 sequences are SGHVS and FQNEAQ. This CDR3 contains 13 residues. V was cut by 6 bases and J by 3 bases, with 12 bases left in between. In DNA form, the CDR3 reads TGTGCCAGCAGACCCCGAGCGGTCTACGAGCAGTACTTC. As protein: CASRPRAVYEQYF.

This clonotype was detected ten times or more. V is TRBV6-5 and J is TRBJ2-5; D not certain. Germline V lookup: CDR1 MNHEY, CDR2 SVGAGI. V dropped 3 bases and J dropped 4 bases, with 3 bases sitting between them. The CDR3 length is 11 residues. The CDR3 spells CASSYGETQYF. The CDR3 nucleotides read TGTGCCAGCAGTTATGGAGAGACCCAGTACTTC.

The CDR3 here is CASSSLVPGELFF. Here the CDR3 DNA reads TGTGCCAGCAGCTCTCTAGTCCCCGGGGAGCTGTTTTTT. The chain couples TRBV5-5 to TRBJ2-2; no reliable D call. Per germline, CDR1 SGHKS and CDR2 YYEKEE (reference sequence). V shed 3 bases and J shed 6 bases, with 9 bases lying between them. The CDR3 has 13 amino acids. Complete variable domain (other parts from reference TRBV5-5 and TRBJ2-2): DAGVTQSPTHLIKTRGQQVTLRCSPISGHKSVSWYQQVLGQGPQFIFQYYEKEERGRGNFPDRFSARQFPNYSSELNVNALLLGDSALYLCASSSLVPGELFFGEGSRLTVL.

The V call is TRBV5-1, the J call TRBJ2-7; D is possibly TRBD1 (5 bases). Deletions cut 2 bases from V and 0 bases from J, with 12 bases between. CDR1 is SGHRS and CDR2 is YFSETQ in the germline V gene. The CDR3 runs 15 residues. For the CDR3, the DNA is TGCGCCAGCAGCTTAACAGGTTTCCGCTCCTACGAGCAGTACTTC. Translating it yields CASSLTGFRSYEQYF.

Many counts were recorded for this clonotype. This chain links TRBV27 with TRBJ2-1; D could derive from TRBD1 or TRBD2 (5 bases each). CDR1 MNHEY and CDR2 SMNVEV come from the germline V gene (reference sequence). Trimming removed 1 base at V and 7 bases at J, with 14 bases between. CDR3 length equals 15 residues. CDR3 sequence reads: CASSLYGGVANEQFF. Written as DNA, the CDR3 is TGTGCCAGCAGTTTATATGGGGGAGTGGCGAATGAGCAGTTCTTC.

This clonotype was seen repeatedly, ten times or more. The chain links TRBV11-2 to TRBJ2-3; 9 bases align to TRBD2. CDR3 length: 15 residues. Germline V CDR1 and CDR2: SGHAT, FQNNGV. The junction had 2 bases not matched to a gene; V was cut back by 4 bases and J by 0 bases. CDR3 bases: TGTGCCAGCAGCTCTAGCGGGGCTAGCACAGATACGCAGTATTTT. This codes for CASSSSGASTDTQYF.

The J gene is TRBJ1-4, the V gene TRBV20-1, with D unresolved. V lost 0 bases and J lost 8, with 4 bases in between. The CDR3 totals 11 residues. CDR1 is DFQATT, CDR2 SNEGSKA, per germline (reference sequence). CDR3 region: CSARDYEKLFF. As DNA, the CDR3 is TGCAGTGCTAGAGATTACGAAAAACTGTTTTTT.

Many counts were recorded for this clonotype. This chain joins TRBV28 and TRBJ1-2; D gene ambiguous. Trimming shortened V by 5 bases and J by 4 bases, and 23 bases separated the two germline ends. The germline V gene has CDR1 MDHEN and CDR2 SYDVKM. This CDR3 region has 17 residues. This CDR3 is CASSLPLVGYWSYGYTF. In DNA form, the CDR3 reads TGTGCCAGCAGTCTCCCTCTAGTCGGGTATTGGTCCTATGGCTACACCTTC.

The J gene is TRBJ1-1, the V gene TRBV19, with D possibly being TRBD1 (6 bases). CDR1 is LNHDA, CDR2 SQIVND, per germline (reference sequence). The CDR3 has 15 amino acids. V lost 9 bases and J 4 bases, leaving 21 bases between the germline ends. DNA of the CDR3: TGTGCCAGCTTTGGACAGACACATCGGGGCACTGAAGCTTTCTTT. Protein: CASFGQTHRGTEAFF.

This clonotype occurred many times. The junction shows a germline mismatch at one end, possibly a read error. The chain uses TRBV20-1 and TRBJ2-3; no definite D call. From germline, CDR1 is DFQATT and CDR2 SNEGSKA (reference sequence). The CDR3 totals 12 residues. The CDR3: CSARVSADTQYF. The CDR3 DNA is TGCAGTGCGAGAGTTTCGGCGGATACGCAGTATTTT.

This clonotype was seen more than once but under ten times. The CDR3 DNA sequence: TGTGCCAGTCGGCTAGCGGGAGGAGTCAATGAGCAGTTCTTC. It yields the protein CASRLAGGVNEQFF. The gene calls are TRBV27 and TRBJ2-1; 11 positions match TRBD2. The V gene end was trimmed by 9 bases and the J gene end by 6 bases; junction bases not matched to a gene: 7. Per germline, CDR1 MNHEY and CDR2 SMNVEV (reference sequence). This CDR3 is built from 14 residues.

V gene TRBV20-1 combines with J gene TRBJ2-7; 14 bases fit TRBD2. Per the germline V gene, CDR1 is DFQATT and CDR2 is SNEGSKA (reference sequence). Trimming took 6 bases from V and 9 from J; bases not matched to a gene: 4. The CDR3 totals 12 residues. The DNA of the CDR3 is TGCAGTGCCGGGACTAGCGGGAGAGGGCAGTACTTC. It codes for CSAGTSGRGQYF.

The rearrangement uses TRBV12-3 or TRBV12-4 and TRBJ2-5; possibly TRBD2 for D (7 bases). Trimming left V 2 bases short and J 10 bases short, with 20 bases between. This CDR3 comprises 15 residues. CDR3 sequence (DNA): TGTGCCAGCAGTTTATTGGGACTACAGCCCAGGGGCCAGTACTTC. This gives the protein CASSLLGLQPRGQYF.

This clonotype appeared many times. The chain uses TRBV11-2 and TRBJ2-1; D unclear. CDR3 size: 15 residues. Trimming took 2 bases from V and 4 from J, leaving 12 bases between them. Germline CDR1 reads SGHAT; CDR2 reads FQNNGV. The DNA for the CDR3 is TGTGCCAGCAGCTTACCTAAGGGTCCGTACAATGAGCAGTTCTTC. Its protein product is CASSLPKGPYNEQFF.

The sample holds a few counts of this clonotype. The rearrangement joins TRBV18 to TRBJ2-5; the match to TRBD2 covers 11 bases. The CDR3 has 16 residues. V dropped 5 bases and J dropped 11; count of bases not matched to a gene: 16. CDR1 is KGHSH and CDR2 is LQKENI in the germline V gene. The chain's CDR3 is CASSVGLGTSGETQYF. CDR3 DNA sequence: TGTGCCAGCTCAGTCGGTCTAGGGACTAGCGGAGAAACGCAGTACTTC.

This clonotype has a count of ten or more. The chain carries TRBV11-2 and TRBJ2-3; possible D gene TRBD1, 5 bases. Looked up from germline, CDR1 is SGHAT and CDR2 is FQNNGV. CDR3 length: 14 residues. V was clipped by 1 base and J by 6 bases, with 11 bases between them. The DNA for the CDR3 is TGTGCCAGCAGCTTAGTGGGGTCAGGGGATACGCAGTATTTT. Amino acid sequence: CASSLVGSGDTQYF. The whole variable domain, filled in from reference TRBV11-2 and TRBJ2-3, reads EAGVAQSPRYKIIEKRQSVAFWCNPISGHATLYWYQQILGQGPKLLIQFQNNGVVDDSQLPKDRFSAERLKGVDSTLKIQPAKLEDSAVYLCASSLVGSGDTQYFGPGTRLTVL.

The CDR3 loop reads CASSQDPGRASKNIQYF. In DNA, the CDR3 is TGTGCCAGCAGCCAAGATCCCGGGAGGGCATCGAAAAACATTCAGTACTTC. The chain carries TRBV3-2 and TRBJ2-4; the table calls TRBD2, which could not be checked here. TRBV3-2 is assigned pseudogene status. The CDR3 is 17 residues long.

This clonotype appeared a few times. The V call is TRBV5-1, the J call TRBJ1-4; the match to TRBD1 covers 7 bases. Germline lookup yields CDR1 SGHRS and CDR2 YFSETQ. CDR3 length: 15 amino acids. V lost 4 bases, J lost 7 bases, and 10 bases stayed unmatched. CDR3 sequence: CASSLSTGMGEKLFF. The DNA for the CDR3 is TGCGCCAGCAGCCTTTCGACAGGGATGGGTGAAAAACTGTTTTTT.

The V and J genes are TRBV7-9 and TRBJ1-3, with D uncertain. Trimming removed 4 bases from V and 0 bases from J, with 13 bases in between. Germline loops: CDR1 SEHNR, CDR2 FQNEAQ (reference sequence). This CDR3 has 16 amino acids. The CDR3 reads CASSSPGEPSGNTIYF. The CDR3 DNA sequence: TGTGCCAGCAGCTCCCCCGGGGAACCCTCTGGAAACACCATATATTTT.

The chain links TRBV6-2 or TRBV6-3 to TRBJ2-1; 8 positions match TRBD2. The CDR3 consists of 17 residues. With 6 bases clipped from V and 0 bases from J, the junction kept 10 bases outside the gene matches. Germline CDR1 reads MNHEY; CDR2 reads SVGEGT. The CDR3 nucleotides read TGTGCCAGCAGGTCAAGGGCGGGAGGCCCCTCCTACAATGAGCAGTTCTTC. Encoded protein: CASRSRAGGPSYNEQFF.

This clonotype was seen at least ten times. This chain joins TRBV30 and TRBJ1-1; D possibly corresponds to TRBD1 (6 bases). The V end was cut by 1 base, the J end by 1 base, with 7 bases between. Germline V gene data show CDR1 as GTSNPN and CDR2 as SVGIG (reference sequence). This CDR3 region has 13 residues. The CDR3 is CAWSETGNTEAFF. CDR3 sequence (DNA): TGTGCCTGGAGTGAGACAGGGAACACTGAAGCTTTCTTT.

As to this clonotype: This could be a read error, since a much larger clone is one nucleotide away. The chain couples TRBV28 to TRBJ2-1; perhaps TRBD2 as D (6 bases). The J call is uncertain, as TRBJ2-7 better fits the DNA end. Germline lookup yields CDR1 MDHEN and CDR2 SYDVKM. CDR3 length: 14 residues. The CDR3 reads CASSGEVGNNEQYF. In nucleotides, the CDR3 is TGTGCCAGCAGCGGGGAGGTCGGGAACAATGAGCAGTACTTC.

This clonotype was detected only once. The chain joins TRBV6-5 to TRBJ2-2; the D call may be TRBD1 or TRBD2 (5 bases each). Germline V gene data show CDR1 as MNHEY and CDR2 as SVGAGI. With 3 bases removed from V and 1 base from J, the gap between germline ends came to 9 bases. The CDR3 has 15 amino acids. The CDR3 nucleotides read TGTGCCAGCAGTTATGAGAGGGGGAACACCGGGGAGCTGTTTTTT. Its translation is CASSYERGNTGELFF.

This clonotype was observed at least ten times. CDR3 region: CASSGDGTDTQYF. The DNA for the CDR3 is TGTGCCAGCAGTGGCGATGGCACAGATACGCAGTATTTT. The chain combines TRBV3-1 with TRBJ2-3, with no clear D. V lost 6 bases to trimming and J lost 1 base, with 8 bases between them. Germline V gives CDR1 LGHDT, CDR2 YNNKEL (reference sequence). CDR3 length equals 13 residues.

There are many counts of this clonotype. J is TRBJ2-7 and V is TRBV5-1, with 7 bases that match TRBD1. The germline CDR1 and CDR2 sequences are SGHRS and YFSETQ. V shed 8 bases and J 0 bases; nucleotides not matched to a gene: 5. The CDR3 contains 13 residues. The CDR3 DNA follows: TGCGCCAGTTCGACAGGGATCTCCTACGAGCAGTACTTC. As protein: CASSTGISYEQYF.

In its sample, this clonotype was seen a few times. V usage is TRBV2 and J usage is TRBJ1-2, with unresolved D. Germline V gives CDR1 SNHLY, CDR2 FYNNEI. CDR3 length: 11 residues. The V end lost 7 bases, the J end lost 6 bases, and 9 bases lay between the germline ends. The CDR3 protein is CASMGLDGYTF. The CDR3 coding sequence is TGTGCCAGCATGGGTCTTGATGGCTACACCTTC. The whole variable domain, remainder taken from reference TRBV2 and TRBJ1-2, is EPEVTQTPSHQVTQMGQEVILRCVPISNHLYFYWYRQILGQKVEFLVSFYNNEISEKSEIFDDQFSVERPDGSNFTLKIRSTKLEDSAMYFCASMGLDGYTFGSGTRLTVV.

This clonotype was seen a single time. The chain links TRBV12-3 or TRBV12-4 to TRBJ2-1; D may be TRBD1 (5 bases). The CDR3 totals 14 residues. Trimming pared 6 bases from V and 4 bases from J, leaving 13 bases between. CDR3 DNA: TGTGCCAGCAGCCAAGAGACAGATTACAATGAGCAGTTCTTC. Protein: CASSQETDYNEQFF.